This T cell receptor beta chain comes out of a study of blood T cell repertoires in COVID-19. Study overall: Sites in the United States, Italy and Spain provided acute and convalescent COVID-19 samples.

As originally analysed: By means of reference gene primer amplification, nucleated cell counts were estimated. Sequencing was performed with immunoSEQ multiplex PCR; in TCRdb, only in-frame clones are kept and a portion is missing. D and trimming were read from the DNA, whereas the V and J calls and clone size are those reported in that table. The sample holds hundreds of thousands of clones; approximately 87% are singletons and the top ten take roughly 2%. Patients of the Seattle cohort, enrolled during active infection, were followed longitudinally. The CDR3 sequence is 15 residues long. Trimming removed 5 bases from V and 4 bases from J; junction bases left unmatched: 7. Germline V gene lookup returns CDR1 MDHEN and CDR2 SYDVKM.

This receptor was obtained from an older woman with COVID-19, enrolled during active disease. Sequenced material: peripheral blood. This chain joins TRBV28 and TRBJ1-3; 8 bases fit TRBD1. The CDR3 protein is CASSDRGGRGNTIYF. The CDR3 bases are TGTGCCAGCAGTGACAGGGGAGGAAGAGGAAACACCATATATTTT.